This T cell receptor beta chain stems from a study of blood T cell repertoires in COVID-19. Authors' processing steps: Researchers report that nucleated cell counts were estimated from reference gene primer amplification. The protocol was immunoSEQ multiplex PCR, while the TCRdb copy is restricted to in-frame clones and leaves out a portion. Clonal size and the V and J genes are those of that table, whereas D and trimming came from the DNA. The sample records roughly 200,000 clones, around 90% being singletons. This clonotype originated in a man in his forties or fifties with acute or convalescent COVID-19. Specimen: peripheral blood.

CDR3 sequence reads: CASSYQPPTGRVTEAFF. In DNA form, the CDR3 reads TGTGCCAGCTCTTACCAGCCTCCGACAGGGCGAGTCACTGAAGCTTTCTTT. The gene calls are TRBV18 and TRBJ1-1; TRBD1 aligns across 7 bases. J was trimmed by 4 bases and V by 6 bases; bases with no gene match: 17. CDR1 is KGHSH and CDR2 is LQKENI in the germline V gene. CDR3 length: 17 amino acids.